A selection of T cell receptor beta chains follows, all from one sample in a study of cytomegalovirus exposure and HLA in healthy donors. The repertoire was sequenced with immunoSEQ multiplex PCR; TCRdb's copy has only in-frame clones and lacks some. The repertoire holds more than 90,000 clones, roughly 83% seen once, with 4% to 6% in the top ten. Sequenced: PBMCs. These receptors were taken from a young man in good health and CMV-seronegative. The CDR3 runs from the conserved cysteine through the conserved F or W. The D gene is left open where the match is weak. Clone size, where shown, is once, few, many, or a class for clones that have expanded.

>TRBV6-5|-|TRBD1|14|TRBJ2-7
CASSYSTGAYEQYF
TGTGCCAGCAGTTACTCGACAGGGGCCTACGAGCAGTACTTC
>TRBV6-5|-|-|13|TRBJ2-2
CASSKAGIGELFF
TGTGCCAGCAGCAAAGCGGGTATCGGGGAGCTGTTTTTT
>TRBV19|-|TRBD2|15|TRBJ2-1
CASSSRDYLLNEQFF
TGTGCCAGTAGTTCCCGGGACTACCTCCTCAATGAGCAGTTCTTC
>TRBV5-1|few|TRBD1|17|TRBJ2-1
CASSPRDRGPNNNEQFF
TGCGCCAGCAGCCCCCGGGACAGGGGGCCGAATAACAATGAGCAGTTCTTC
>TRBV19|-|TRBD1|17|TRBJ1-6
CASSIVPGQVRNSPLHF
TGTGCCAGTAGTATAGTTCCGGGACAGGTCCGTAATTCACCCCTCCACTTT
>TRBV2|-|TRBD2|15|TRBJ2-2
CASIPTSANTGELFF
TGTGCCAGCATTCCGACTAGCGCGAACACCGGGGAGCTGTTTTTT
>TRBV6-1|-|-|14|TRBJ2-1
CATSTERSYNEQFF
TGTGCCACCAGTACGGAGCGCTCCTACAATGAGCAGTTCTTC
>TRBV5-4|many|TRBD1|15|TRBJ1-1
CASSLGTGGNTEAFF
TGTGCCAGCAGCTTGGGTACAGGGGGGAATACTGAAGCTTTCTTT
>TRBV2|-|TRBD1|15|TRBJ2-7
CASRKNRGQIYEQYF
TGTGCCAGCAGGAAAAACAGGGGGCAAATCTACGAGCAGTACTTC
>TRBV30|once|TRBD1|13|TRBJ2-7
CAWGTGSVYEQYF
TGTGCCTGGGGGACAGGGAGCGTCTACGAGCAGTACTTC